Detailed here is one TCR beta chain. What this receptor recognizes is not known. There are no base qualities to consult, and no much larger clone falls within one base. The germline V gene encodes CDR1 LGHDT and CDR2 YNNKEL (reference sequence). The CDR3 covers 14 residues, taking in both the cysteine and the phenylalanine. Kept here is only the CDR3 DNA, which spans 42 bases and is read in frame from base 1. V loses 10 bases, J loses 1 base, and the germline ends lie 15 bases apart. These data are taken from a study of blood T cell repertoires in COVID-19 (dated by TCRdb to about 2020). In terms of the full investigation: Collaborator samples came from the United States, Italy and Spain and covered acute and convalescent phases of COVID-19. The repertoires were released in a freely available public database intended as a resource for research on the immune response to SARS-CoV-2. Nearly every sample came with metadata listing a de-identified subject ID, COVID-19 status, age in years and sex. Subjects who had been exposed to COVID-19, were actively infected with it, or had recovered from it provided the deeply sampled blood TCRbeta repertoires that made up the dataset. The material from the prospective study consisted of cDNA or gDNA derived from T cells, B-cell-depleted T cells, or PBMCs. Where HLA class I and class II types were available, the types were taken from metadata supplied by the sample provider, not from assay-based typing. The samples were drawn from the first 160 participants of the ongoing ImmuneRACE study and from about 1,200 subjects provided by 6 global collaborators.

One collaborating source in Seattle enrolled patients while the patients were actively infected and followed the patients over time throughout the course of disease. Collaborating institutions collected whole blood in K2EDTA tubes following their own protocols. For TCRbeta analysis, collaborators shipped samples as frozen whole blood, isolated PBMCs, or DNA extracted from either of those sample types. What the research found in general, with its limitations: Clinical and demographic metadata were provided uncurated, with the amount varying by source and participant.

TCRbeta CDR3 regions were amplified from genomic DNA by means of the immunoSEQ Assay, a bias-controlled multiplex PCR. As for how the authors treated the data: Nucleated cell counts per sample were estimated from amplification of reference gene primers within the assay. To quantify the absolute abundance of each unique TCRbeta CDR3 rearrangement, sequence reads were collapsed and filtered. For each sample, productive Simpson clonality was calculated as the square root of Simpson's diversity index across productive rearrangements. TCRdb mirrors the immuneACCESS table, restricted to in-frame sequences. Some clones are absent from its copies; in checked studies, under half trace to an unresolved V gene, and the reason for the others is unknown. V and J calls and clone size are those listed in that table; D and trimming were worked out from the DNA. The table for this sample lists some 180,000 clones; 84% of them were counted only once. About 2.7% of the sample rests with the top ten.

Sequencing was performed on peripheral blood. The receptor comes from a woman over 75 with COVID-19, enrolled during active disease. The chain is made from TRBV3-1 (or the pseudogene TRBV3-2) and TRBJ2-3; too little of a D gene remains to name it. The nucleotides are TGTGCCAACAGAAGACTCGCCGGCACAGATACGCAGTATTTT. This codes for CANRRLAGTDTQYF.